These T cell receptor beta chains were read from a single sample in a study of blood T cell repertoires in COVID-19. Generated by immunoSEQ multiplex PCR, the TCRdb table keeps only in-frame clones and is missing some. The sample lists some 270,000 clones, about nine tenths occurring once. The specimen sequenced was PBMCs or T cells enriched from blood (not recorded which). The origin of the receptors is a woman aged 40 to 55 who had recovered from COVID-19. The CDR3 runs from the conserved cysteine through the conserved F or W. A D gene is named only where the DNA matches it firmly. Only some rows state a clone size, as once, few, many or a class for expanded clones.

J gene | V gene | clone size | D gene | CDR3 DNA | CDR3 protein
TRBJ2-3 | TRBV9 | . | . | TGTGCCAGCAGCCCCCGACGGGGGGCCTCTAGCACAGATACGCAGTATTTT | CASSPRRGASSTDTQYF
TRBJ2-1 | TRBV5-1 | . | . | TGCGCCAGCAGGCGGAGACCCAGGACTGAGAATGAGCAGTTCTTC | CASRRRPRTENEQFF
TRBJ2-1 | TRBV24-1 | . | TRBD1 | TGTGCCACCAGTGATCCGGGGCAGGGGGACAATGAGCAGTTCTTC | CATSDPGQGDNEQFF
TRBJ1-2 | TRBV6-1 | . | . | TGTGCCAGCAGTGAGCAGCAGGGTAACTATGGCTACACCTTC | CASSEQQGNYGYTF
TRBJ2-2 | TRBV5-4 | . | . | TGTGCCAGCAGCGTTGGGTCGGGAGTCACCGGGGAGCTGTTTTTT | CASSVGSGVTGELFF
TRBJ1-1 | TRBV19 | . | . | TGTGCCACCGCCCCGACGAGAGGTAACACTGAAGCTTTCTTT | CATAPTRGNTEAFF
TRBJ1-1 | TRBV13 | . | . | TGTGCCAGCAGCTTTGGGCAGGCCCAAGGAGCTTTCTTT | CASSFGQAQGAFF
TRBJ2-1 | TRBV7-2 | . | TRBD2 | TGTGCCAGCAGCTTGGGACTAGCAGGCTCCTACAATGAGCAGTTCTTC | CASSLGLAGSYNEQFF
TRBJ1-5 | TRBV4-1 | . | TRBD1 | TGCGCCAGCAGCCAAGAAGAGACAGGGGTTCAGCCCCAGCATTTT | CASSQEETGVQPQHF
TRBJ2-7 | TRBV2 | . | . | TGTGCCAGCAGGGGCGACGGCCCGGAGCAGTACTTC | CASRGDGPEQYF
TRBJ1-2 | TRBV5-1 | once | TRBD1 | TGCGCCAGCAGCTCCGGGACAGGAGGTTATGGCTACACCTTC | CASSSGTGGYGYTF
TRBJ2-1 | TRBV7-2 | . | . | TGTGCCAGCAGCTTAGGGGCTAGCACCGTGACCAATGAGCAGTTCTTC | CASSLGASTVTNEQFF
TRBJ1-2 | TRBV30 | . | TRBD1 | TGTGCCTGGGACAGGGGTCGCCAGTCTAACTATGGCTACACCTTC | CAWDRGRQSNYGYTF
TRBJ2-3 | TRBV11-1 | . | . | TGTGCCAGCAGCTTAGGGGGAAACAGGGCAACGGATACGCAGTATTTT | CASSLGGNRATDTQYF
TRBJ1-4 | TRBV6-5 | . | . | TGTGCCAGCAGTTATCAGGGCTTGGACGAAAAACTGTTTTTT | CASSYQGLDEKLFF